One sample yielded the 16 T cell receptor beta chains listed below, sequenced in a study of cytomegalovirus exposure and HLA in healthy donors. PCR used 60 Vbeta primers and 13 Jbeta primers. Sequenced by immunoSEQ multiplex PCR; TCRdb stores in-frame clones only, minus some. Of about 170,000 clones listed, more than 70% are singletons. The specimen was PBMCs. The receptor set was obtained from a woman aged 50 to 60 in good health and CMV-seropositive.

The chain carries TRBV18 and TRBJ1-1; D is undetermined. Germline CDR1 and CDR2: KGHSH and LQKENI. V was pared by 0 bases and J by 3 bases, with 11 bases between. The length of the CDR3 is 15 residues. CDR3 in DNA: TGTGCCAGCTCACCACCATTTGCCCGGGACACTGAAGCTTTCTTT. It yields the protein CASSPPFARDTEAFF.

Only a few counts were recorded for this clone. V usage is TRBV4-3 and J usage is TRBJ1-1; D is unclear. The CDR3 length is 13 residues. Germline lookup yields CDR1 LGHNA and CDR2 YSLEER. Trimming shortened V by 4 bases and J by 5 bases, and 11 bases separated the two germline ends. The CDR3: CASSLSPVTEAFF. Written as DNA, the CDR3 is TGCGCCAGCAGCCTTTCCCCGGTGACTGAAGCTTTCTTT.

The rearrangement uses TRBV27 and TRBJ2-5, with D possibly matching TRBD1 (5 bases). CDR1 and CDR2 (germline): MNHEY, SMNVEV (reference sequence). Trimming removed 5 bases at V and 5 bases at J, with 18 bases between. The CDR3 length is 15 residues. This chain's CDR3 is CASSPNRISRETQYF. For the CDR3, the DNA is TGTGCCAGCAGTCCGAACAGGATTTCGAGGGAGACCCAGTACTTC.

CDR3 region: CASSQEWTGWQTQYF. The CDR3 DNA is TGCGCCAGCAGCCAAGAATGGACAGGGTGGCAGACCCAGTACTTC. The rearrangement uses TRBV4-1 and TRBJ2-5; 8 nucleotides line up with TRBD1. Germline values: CDR1 MGHRA, CDR2 YSYEKL. The CDR3 spans 15 residues. V dropped 0 bases and J dropped 6; count of bases not matched to a gene: 6.

V usage is TRBV5-3 and J usage is TRBJ2-6; D not certain. TRBV5-3 counts as an open reading frame of uncertain function. This CDR3 comprises 17 residues. The ends were cut back, 4 bases at V and 4 bases at J, with 18 bases in the middle. Here the CDR3 DNA reads TGTGCCAGAAGCGAGGTTGACGTCTCCTCGGGGGCCAACGTCCTGACTTTC. Encoded protein: CARSEVDVSSGANVLTF.

This chain links TRBV28 with TRBJ1-2; D is unclear. CDR3 length equals 12 residues. Germline CDR1 MDHEN, CDR2 SYDVKM. V was cut by 2 bases and J by 4 bases, with 5 bases left in between. In DNA form, the CDR3 reads TGTGCCAGCAGTTTAAGCCCCTATGGCTACACCTTC. Amino acids: CASSLSPYGYTF.

The V and J genes are TRBV4-2 and TRBJ2-5; perhaps TRBD1 as D (6 bases). V dropped 2 bases and J dropped 7 bases, with 11 bases sitting between them. This CDR3 has 13 residues. Germline V gives CDR1 LGHNA, CDR2 YNFKEQ. The CDR3 region has the DNA TGTGCCAGCAGCCAACATATACAGGGGACCCAGTACTTC. Translation: CASSQHIQGTQYF.

The sample holds one count of this clone. The chain uses TRBV30 and TRBJ2-5, with 9 bases fitting TRBD2. The J call may be incorrect, as the DNA end agrees better with TRBJ2-7. CDR1 and CDR2 (germline): GTSNPN, SVGIG (reference sequence). The CDR3 spans 14 residues. CDR3 loop: CASDSGGLLYEQYF. The CDR3 region has the DNA TGTGCCTCAGATAGCGGGGGCCTCCTCTACGAGCAGTACTTC.

The chain couples TRBV2 to TRBJ2-1, with 8 bases matching TRBD1. This CDR3 is built from 14 residues. The trim removed 7 bases at V and 6 bases at J, leaving 8 bases unmatched. CDR1 SNHLY and CDR2 FYNNEI come from the germline V gene. CDR3 in amino acids: CASIWTGSLNEQFF. CDR3 DNA: TGTGCCAGCATTTGGACAGGGTCCCTCAATGAGCAGTTCTTC.

The chain is built from TRBV29-1 and TRBJ2-4; D perhaps matches TRBD2 (6 bases). Trimming pared 7 bases from V and 6 bases from J, leaving 16 bases between. The CDR3 has 13 residues. Germline V gene data show CDR1 as SQVTM and CDR2 as ANQGSEA. The CDR3 here is CSAEGLGLNIQYF. The CDR3 coding sequence is TGCAGCGCTGAGGGACTGGGGCTAAACATTCAGTACTTC.

There are a few counts of this clone. This chain links TRBV5-4 with TRBJ2-7; 8 nucleotides align to TRBD2. CDR1 is SGHNT, CDR2 YYREEE, per germline (reference sequence). V was pared by 0 bases and J by 6 bases, with 5 bases of the junction left unmatched. The CDR3 spans 14 residues. The CDR3 loop is CASSLDGGGGEQYF. The CDR3 DNA follows: TGTGCCAGCAGCTTGGACGGGGGGGGCGGCGAGCAGTACTTC. The full variable domain, in which reference TRBV5-4 and TRBJ2-7 provide the parts outside the CDR3, is ETGVTQSPTHLIKTRGQQVTLRCSSQSGHNTVSWYQQALGQGPQFIFQYYREEENGRGNFPPRFSGLQFPNYSSELNVNALELDDSALYLCASSLDGGGGEQYFGPGTRLTVT.

This clone was counted a few times. This chain links TRBV18 with TRBJ1-1, with D tentatively TRBD1 (5 bases). The CDR3 has 15 amino acids. V was cut by 3 bases and J by 5 bases, with 16 bases left in between. Looked up from germline, CDR1 is KGHSH and CDR2 is LQKENI. The CDR3 sequence: CASSPTQQGRTEAFF. CDR3 bases: TGTGCCAGCTCACCTACTCAGCAGGGAAGGACTGAAGCTTTCTTT.

This CDR3 is CAISAGQGMNTEAFF. The CDR3 DNA is TGTGCCATCAGCGCAGGACAGGGAATGAACACTGAAGCTTTCTTT. V is TRBV10-3 and J is TRBJ1-1; 8 nucleotides match TRBD1. Trimming at V came to 6 bases and at J to 0 bases, leaving 6 bases not matched to a gene. The CDR3 has 15 residues. The germline CDR1 and CDR2 sequences are ENHRY and SYGVKD.

This clone was found a few times. The chain links TRBV5-1 to TRBJ1-3; D remains unclear. Trimming stripped 1 base from V and 2 bases from J, with 10 bases between. CDR3 length: 15 residues. CDR1 is SGHRS and CDR2 is YFSETQ in the germline V gene. The chain's CDR3 is CASSLSGSTGNTIYF. CDR3 sequence (DNA): TGCGCCAGCAGCTTGAGTGGTTCTACTGGAAACACCATATATTTT.

The rearrangement links TRBV5-1 to TRBJ2-7; D is perhaps TRBD1 (5 bases). The CDR3 sequence is 15 residues long. The germline gives CDR1 SGHRS, CDR2 YFSETQ. V was cut by 4 bases and J by 1 base, with 15 bases left in between. The CDR3 loop is CASSAFTQGSYEQYF. The CDR3 nucleotides are TGCGCCAGCAGCGCATTTACCCAGGGTTCCTACGAGCAGTACTTC.

This chain links TRBV6-5 with TRBJ2-7; 7 bases are a match to TRBD2. The germline V gene has CDR1 MNHEY and CDR2 SVGAGI. Losses at the gene ends were 7 bases for V and 5 bases for J; bases not matched to a gene: 11. The CDR3 extends over 14 amino acids. In DNA, the CDR3 is TGTGCCAGCACCCCCCGGGACTACTTTCACGAGCAGTACTTC. This encodes CASTPRDYFHEQYF.